The present entry profiles one TCR beta chain with its context. Its antigen is unknown. The CDR3 is made up of 14 amino acids. Trimming removed 6 bases from V and 5 bases from J; junction bases left unmatched: 5. Germline V gene data show CDR1 as LNHDA and CDR2 as SQIVND (reference sequence). The data were obtained in a study of cytomegalovirus exposure and HLA in healthy donors. 60 Vbeta and 13 Jbeta primers were used in PCR. Method: immunoSEQ multiplex PCR; TCRdb's copy keeps in-frame clones and lacks some. The sample consists of some 150,000 clones, roughly 79% of them appearing once. Study results and caveats: According to reports, the classifier identified cytomegalovirus status with high specificity and sensitivity. V segments that were indistinguishable, TRBV6-2 and TRBV6-3 among them, were omitted from analysis. A missense DCLRE1C variant was associated with V- and J-gene trimming of TCR beta chains in a later analysis, and an independent cohort replicated the association. Among the CMV-associated chains, three were confirmed in vitro as specific for CMV antigens.

The chain uses TRBV19 and TRBJ1-2, with 11 nucleotides matching TRBD1. The sequenced sample was PBMCs. This clonotype originated in a woman aged 25 to 39 in good health and CMV-seropositive. This chain's CDR3 is CASRTGQGAYGYTF. CDR3 DNA sequence: TGTGCCAGTAGAACAGGACAGGGGGCATATGGCTACACCTTC. Full variable domain (missing parts from reference TRBV19 and TRBJ1-2): DGGITQSPKYLFRKEGQNVTLSCEQNLNHDAMYWYRQDPGQGLRLIYYSQIVNDFQKGDIAEGYSVSREKKESFPLTVTSAQKNPTAFYLCASRTGQGAYGYTFGSGTRLTVV.